This TCR beta chain was profiled in a study of cytomegalovirus exposure and HLA in healthy donors. V was clipped by 6 bases and J by 7 bases; unmatched bases: 9. This CDR3 contains 14 residues. The germline V gene encodes CDR1 MNHNY and CDR2 SVGAGI (reference sequence). Primers included in the PCR were 60 Vbeta and 13 Jbeta primers. TCRdb's table, derived via immunoSEQ multiplex PCR, lists solely in-frame clones and lacks some. In the table there are about 270,000 clones, 65% to 85% of which are singletons. The source is a female donor in good health and CMV-seronegative. This sequence joins TRBV6-6 and TRBJ1-2, with 9 bases lining up with TRBD1. The sequenced sample consisted of PBMCs. DNA of the CDR3: TGTGCCAGCAGACCCACAGGGGGCAACGGTGGCTACACCTTC. This translates into CASRPTGGNGGYTF.